This T cell receptor beta chain was captured by sequencing in a study of cytomegalovirus exposure and HLA in healthy donors (TCRdb year 2017). With regard to the full study: An earlier analysis of approximately 640 of the donors reported more than 250 Gb of sequence data and roughly 100 million unique TCR beta sequences from approximately 180 million T cells. An early release that covered about 600 HLA-typed donors contained around 300 gigabases of sequencing data and 80 million or so unique TCR sequences. Of the 398 genotyped donors, roughly 76% were placed in the genetic ancestry cluster associated with self-reported Caucasian donors. The aim of the study was to test whether cataloging public T cell receptors could identify signatures of past pathogen exposure. The study profiled the T cell repertoires of 500 to 800 subjects by immunosequencing and related them to cytomegalovirus serostatus. Along with the approximately 670-subject first cohort, a separate validation cohort of about 110 different subjects was used. High-throughput TCR immunosequencing, statistical association of individual TCRs with disease status, and machine learning were combined to predict cytomegalovirus infection status. A later analysis re-analyzed previously published TCR beta repertoires from 600 to 850 donors and added high-resolution HLA genotyping to study TCR occurrence patterns. The later analysis used no new phenotypic data to find candidate immune exposures, relying instead on TCR beta sequences and their occurrence across donors. An earlier analysis of fewer than 750 of the donors used high-throughput TCR beta sequencing to judge whether each TCR beta V gene segment behaved as functional or pseudogenic. Alongside the repertoire data, information on donor age, sex, ethnicity and CMV serostatus was compiled. Genome-wide SNP genotypes for about 65% of the roughly 670 donors were used in a later genetic analysis, which treated that subset as a discovery cohort. Every repertoire in the discovery cohort had been generated on one and the same sequencing platform. Class I and class II HLA loci were covered by the typing at four-digit resolution. The number of donors typed differed by locus, with roughly 629-640 for A, B, C, DRB1 and DQB1, around 500 for DQA1, 600 to 610 for DPA1, and around 460 for DPB1. A handful of DR-DQ haplotypes were treated as single units for association and clustering because of strong linkage in the cohort. Among about 410 genotyped donors of the cohort, an average of about 220,000 unique TCR beta nucleotide sequences was sequenced per donor, of which 15% to 20% were non-productive.

The cohort consisted of 600 to 700 healthy bone marrow donors. Cohort members were all nominally healthy when sampled, although unrecorded immune exposures were likely present. Of the 700 or so cohort members, around 290 had positive CMV serostatus and approximately 360 had negative CMV serostatus, and CMV serostatus was not recorded for the donor. A peripheral blood sample was provided by each donor, and peripheral blood mononuclear cells were used for TCR beta sequencing. The Qiagen DNeasy Blood Extraction Kit was used to extract genomic DNA from the blood cell samples. About this clone itself: Its antigen remains unidentified. No per-base quality is available; no much larger clone lies one base away.

CDR1 and CDR2, looked up from the germline V gene, are SGHTA and FQGNSA. Germline trimming: 3 bases from V, 2 bases from J; junction bases outside gene matches: 3. Taken from cysteine to phenylalanine, the CDR3 has 15 residues. Of all the DNA, just the CDR3 is kept, 45 bases in frame from base 1. Receptor libraries were prepared by the immunoSEQ multiplex PCR assay. For the multiplex PCR, a mixture combining 60 forward primers for TCR Vbeta segments and 13 reverse primers for TCR Jbeta segments was used. A multiplex PCR assay on genomic DNA amplified the CDR3 region of rearranged TCR beta genes. Amplified TCR beta libraries were sequenced as 87-base-pair reads on the Illumina HiSeq System. In the original analysis: In a later analysis, roughly 80 million unique TCR beta chains were counted across the 500 to 850 repertoires, and around 10 million of these chains were shared by at least two donors. A nearest-neighbor algorithm error-corrected the raw reads and collapsed the reads into unique sequences, merging closely related sequences to remove PCR and sequencing errors. To assign V, D and J gene segments, CDR3 sequences were aligned to IMGT reference sequences. For a sequence to be retained, at least a six-nucleotide match to both a V gene segment and a J gene segment was required. Rearrangements were classified as productive when the CDR3 lacked stop codons and remained in frame with V and J, and all other rearrangements were classified as non-productive. Following IMGT convention, CDR3 was defined as the stretch from the second conserved V-encoded cysteine up to the conserved J-encoded phenylalanine. In an earlier analysis of around 600 of the donors, sequences lacking an unambiguous match to a single V gene segment were excluded. In an earlier analysis of several hundred of the donors, a V segment was called functional when productive rearrangements were above 56.7%, and segregating when the standard deviation between donors exceeded 5%. A statistical classification framework was built to diagnose cytomegalovirus status from the catalog of TCR beta chain sequences. A later analysis assigned V and J genes by comparing TCR nucleotide sequences with IMGT/GENE-DB human TR gene sequences. The TCRdist pipeline was used in a later analysis to assign CDR3 sequences and most-parsimonious VDJ recombination scenarios. A later analysis defined each TCR beta chain by its CDR3 amino acid sequence plus V-gene family, and excluded reads lacking a unique V-gene family. To address suspected cross-contamination and a sequencing artifact, a later analysis removed a few hundred highly shared, low-generation-probability nucleotide sequences. In a later analysis, a clonal expansion index was calculated for each public chain from normalized within-repertoire ranks of inferred template counts. In a later analysis, generation probabilities were computed with a VDJ recombination model fitted to out-of-frame rearrangements, and the resulting probabilities were checked against IGoR. In a later analysis, hypergeometric tests were used to score TCR-TCR, TCR-HLA and TCR-CMV co-occurrence, with a repertoire-size bias correction applied to TCR pairs. In a later analysis, false discovery rates were estimated by permuting HLA or CMV assignments 20 times. In a later analysis, co-occurring TCRs were grouped with DBSCAN, and TCRdist sequence similarity was added when clustering was performed within HLA-allele-positive subsets. Repertoires with fewer than 30,000 or more than 120,000 public chains, plus five repertoires with anomalous nucleotide sharing, were excluded from co-occurrence clustering. TCRdb stores this immuneACCESS table with in-frame sequences only. Part of the clones is absent; in the studies checked, under half of the shortfall reflects unresolved V genes, and no reason is known for the rest. The V and J calls and clone size come from that table; D and trimming were worked out from the DNA. Across this sample there are some 140,000 clones, with about four fifths seen only once. Clones ranked in the top ten supply approximately 4.8% of the sample.

The paper's findings and limits, for the study overall: Some IMGT-functional V segments, including TRBV6-2 and TRBV6-3, could not be distinguished by the 87-base-pair reads and were therefore excluded. Across donors, most TCR sequences were observed very rarely, whereas some public TCRs were present in many individuals. A group of highly shared sequence variants was considered likely to be a technical artifact of the sequencing pipeline. It was suggested by the authors that the approach could potentially be generalized to other disease states and immunological phenotypes. A further reported finding was that TCR beta sequences accurately predicted the HLA-A and HLA-B alleles for most subjects in the first cohort. According to a later analysis, TCR association rates differed among HLA loci, with DRB1 alleles showing the most associated TCRs and HLA-C alleles showing the fewest. A later analysis reported that several top co-occurrence clusters appeared linked to parvovirus B19, influenza, CMV and Epstein-Barr virus. CMV serostatus was the only immune exposure information available for the cohort. Compared with the roughly 700-donor mean, donors in an Asian-associated ancestry cluster had fewer N-insertions in productive TCRs, according to a later genetic analysis. Because HLA typing was missing for some donors at each locus, association tests included only the typed subset. Compared with equally common non-associated chains, HLA-associated TCR beta chains in a later analysis were more clonally expanded and had lower generation probabilities. V-gene and J-gene trimming of TCR beta chains was associated with a missense DCLRE1C variant in a later genetic analysis, and the association was replicated in an independent cohort. A later analysis associated about 18,000 TCR beta sequences with specific HLA alleles at a false discovery rate of 0.05. The classifier was reported to diagnose cytomegalovirus status with high specificity and sensitivity in both the original and validation cohorts. A total of 150 or so TCR beta chains were listed by the study as associated with cytomegalovirus. Assigning TCR associations to individual alleles was difficult when HLA alleles, especially DR and DQ, strongly co-occurred. Because counts were too low, about 18 rarely observed V segments, including chromosome 9 orphons, were excluded from the earlier analysis of 587 of the donors. Sequencing depth was assumed to be roughly uniform across donors in the presence/absence analyses, though that assumption may not hold. In a later analysis, most CMV-associated TCR beta chains were found to appear HLA-restricted, with HLA associations seemingly driven largely by CMV exposure. Correlated functional status among segregating V segments might be attributable to linkage disequilibrium, but an unknown experimental factor could not be ruled out. In vitro tests confirmed that three of the cytomegalovirus-associated TCR beta chains recognize cytomegalovirus antigens. An earlier analysis of approximately 500 of the donors showed that most TCR beta V segments appeared in productive rearrangements either about 87% or about 30% of the time, which broadly matched IMGT annotations. This cohort had only TCR beta chains sequenced, and the lack of alpha or paired-chain data limited which features could be detected.

What was sequenced was PBMCs. Recombination linked TRBV7-2 to TRBJ2-7, and TRBD2 aligns with 11 junction nucleotides. This TCR came from a man aged 30 to 39 in good health. CDR3 region: CASSFGTSGTYEQYF. The nucleotide sequence is given as TGTGCCAGCAGCTTCGGGACTAGCGGAACCTACGAGCAGTACTTC.